A single sample gave rise to the 9 T cell receptor beta chains below, sequenced in a study of cytomegalovirus exposure and HLA in healthy donors. PCR primers comprised 60 Vbeta and 13 Jbeta primers. Measured with immunoSEQ multiplex PCR; TCRdb has only the in-frame clones, and not every one. The profile shows 150,000 to 200,000 clones, around a tenth of them singletons. Sequenced material: PBMCs. All receptors derive from a woman in her 30s in good health and CMV-seropositive.

V gene TRBV19 combines with J gene TRBJ1-5; D unclear. The CDR3 covers 15 residues. CDR1 and CDR2 from the germline V gene are LNHDA and SQIVND (reference sequence). The V end was cut by 5 bases, the J end by 1 base, with 12 bases between. The CDR3 region is CASSGGSRSNQPQHF. The CDR3 coding sequence is TGTGCCAGTAGTGGAGGGTCCCGAAGCAATCAGCCCCAGCATTTT.

V is TRBV6-1 and J is TRBJ1-4, with D possibly TRBD1 on 6 matching bases. V lost 10 bases, J lost 8 bases, and 20 bases lay in between. CDR3 length: 14 residues. Germline-derived CDR1 and CDR2 are MNHNS and SASEGT. CDR3 loop: CATSTAQGWEKLFF. DNA of the CDR3: TGTGCCACTTCCACGGCACAGGGTTGGGAAAAACTGTTTTTT.

The V and J genes are TRBV5-1 and TRBJ2-7; D is perhaps TRBD2 (6 bases). Germline V gene data show CDR1 as SGHRS and CDR2 as YFSETQ. The CDR3 spans 17 residues. V shed 4 bases and J shed 3 bases, with 23 bases lying between them. The CDR3, as DNA: TGCGCCAGCAGCCGGCGGATGGCGGGGCTCCCTCACTACGAGCAGTACTTC. Protein sequence: CASSRRMAGLPHYEQYF.

In this sample, this clone turned up a few times. The chain carries TRBV10-2 and TRBJ2-1, with 8 positions matching TRBD2. CDR3 length: 14 residues. V trimming: 8 bases; J trimming: 4 bases; junction bases outside the gene matches: 7. CDR1 is WSHSY and CDR2 is SAAADI in the germline V gene. In nucleotides, the CDR3 is TGCGCCAGCGAAGTAGCGGGACCATACAATGAGCAGTTCTTC. Its protein is CASEVAGPYNEQFF.

The chain uses TRBV30 and TRBJ2-7, with 7 bases lining up with TRBD1. V was pared by 1 base and J by 6 bases, with 3 bases of the junction left unmatched. This CDR3 has 12 amino acids. Germline V lookup: CDR1 GTSNPN, CDR2 SVGIG (reference sequence). CDR3 loop: CAWSGQGSEQYF. The CDR3 nucleotides read TGTGCCTGGAGTGGACAGGGCAGCGAGCAGTACTTC.

This clone appeared a few times. The V gene is TRBV5-1, the J gene TRBJ2-1, with 9 bases lining up with TRBD1. In germline, CDR1 is SGHRS, CDR2 YFSETQ. Trimming removed 4 bases from V and 4 bases from J; junction bases left unmatched: 9. This CDR3 comprises 16 residues. The CDR3 loop reads CASSVTGTGLYNEQFF. As DNA, the CDR3 is TGCGCCAGCAGCGTGACCGGGACAGGGCTTTACAATGAGCAGTTCTTC.

The chain joins TRBV7-9 to TRBJ1-3, with a tentative D call TRBD1 (5 bases). Germline assignment: CDR1 SEHNR and CDR2 FQNEAQ (reference sequence). Trimming cost V 10 bases and J 2 bases, with 12 bases left between them. This CDR3 region has 13 residues. The CDR3 bases are TGTGCCACCGAAGAGACAGCTGGAAACACCATATATTTT. This gives the protein CATEETAGNTIYF.

The chain combines TRBV10-1 with TRBJ2-1; 10 bases agree with TRBD2. Germline values: CDR1 WNHNN, CDR2 SYGVQD (reference sequence). This CDR3 has 16 residues. V gave up 3 bases and J gave up 2 bases; unmatched junction bases: 4. The CDR3 DNA follows: TGCGCCAGCAGTGAACCCGGGACTAGCGCCTACAATGAGCAGTTCTTC. Protein product: CASSEPGTSAYNEQFF.

The J gene is TRBJ1-1, the V gene TRBV7-9; D not resolved. This CDR3 comprises 12 residues. CDR1 is SEHNR and CDR2 is FQNEAQ in the germline V gene (reference sequence). Trimming stripped 1 base from V and 10 bases from J, with 10 bases between. The CDR3 coding sequence is TGTGCCAGCAGCTTAGGGGCATCTGGAGCTTTCTTT. Translating gives CASSLGASGAFF. Full variable domain (rest looked up from reference TRBV7-9 and TRBJ1-1): DTGVSQNPRHKITKRGQNVTFRCDPISEHNRLYWYRQTLGQGPEFLTYFQNEAQLEKSRLLSDRFSAERPKGSFSTLEIQRTEQGDSAMYLCASSLGASGAFFGQGTRLTVV.